This entry lists 24 T cell receptor beta chains sequenced from one sample in a study of blood T cell repertoires in COVID-19. Method: immunoSEQ multiplex PCR; TCRdb's copy keeps in-frame clones and lacks some. The data hold roughly 380,000 clones, with roughly 85% observed a single time. Specimen: peripheral blood. These TCRs come from a young woman with acute or convalescent COVID-19.

The V gene is TRBV15, the J gene TRBJ2-3, with TRBD1 matching over 7 bases. CDR3 length: 15 residues. Looked up from germline, CDR1 is LNHNV and CDR2 is YYDKDF (reference sequence). The ends lost 5 bases at V and 4 bases at J; junction bases unmatched: 9. CDR3 sequence: CATSSRDRGPDTQYF. In DNA form, the CDR3 reads TGTGCCACCAGCTCCCGGGACAGAGGTCCAGATACGCAGTATTTT.

This clone was counted a few times. The chain uses TRBV5-6 and TRBJ1-5; a weak D match, TRBD1 (6 bases). The germline V gene has CDR1 SGHDT and CDR2 YYEEEE. V dropped 4 bases and J dropped 3 bases, with 11 bases sitting between them. The CDR3 sequence is 14 residues long. CDR3 region: CASSKDSFNQPQHF. In DNA form, the CDR3 reads TGTGCCAGCAGCAAGGACAGCTTCAATCAGCCCCAGCATTTT.

The chain couples TRBV9 to TRBJ2-7; D perhaps matches TRBD1 (5 bases). CDR1 and CDR2 (germline): SGDLS, YYNGEE. The CDR3 is 13 amino acids. Trimming removed 3 bases from V and 1 base from J, with 8 bases in between. The CDR3 nucleotides read TGTGCCAGCAGCGGAGACAGATCCTACGAGCAGTACTTC. Translated, it gives CASSGDRSYEQYF.

This chain uses TRBV6-5 with TRBJ2-7, with a possible D match to TRBD2 (5 bases). The germline V gene has CDR1 MNHEY and CDR2 SVGAGI. There are 16 residues in the CDR3. V lost 2 bases to trimming and J lost 3 bases, with 17 bases between them. The CDR3 coding sequence is TGTGCCAGCAGTTACCAACAATCTTTACGGGGCTACGAGCAGTACTTC. As protein: CASSYQQSLRGYEQYF.

The V call is TRBV3-1 (or the pseudogene TRBV3-2), the J call TRBJ2-5; D not certain. CDR3 size: 14 residues. Germline V gene data show CDR1 as LGHDT and CDR2 as YNNKEL (reference sequence). V dropped 7 bases and J dropped 4 bases, with 16 bases sitting between them. The CDR3 sequence: CASTRTRIPETQYF. The CDR3 nucleotides read TGTGCCAGCACCCGCACTCGTATTCCAGAGACCCAGTACTTC.

A word on this clone: Other DNA sequences within the sample encode an identical CDR3. The chain combines TRBV5-1 with TRBJ2-7; maybe TRBD1 (5 bases). V shed 4 bases and J shed 1 base, with 6 bases lying between them. Per the germline V gene, CDR1 is SGHRS and CDR2 is YFSETQ. This CDR3 region has 12 residues. The CDR3, as DNA: TGCGCCAGCAGCCCAGGGTCCTACGAGCAGTACTTC. Residues: CASSPGSYEQYF.

This clone was seen only a few times. The chain couples TRBV4-2 to TRBJ2-7; 7 bases are a match to TRBD1. The CDR3 is 15 residues long. J lost 4 bases, V lost 0 bases, and 6 bases had no gene match. Germline V lookup: CDR1 LGHNA, CDR2 YNFKEQ. In DNA, the CDR3 is TGTGCCAGCAGCCAAGAAGGGGGCGGAAAATACGAGCAGTACTTC. Its protein product is CASSQEGGGKYEQYF.

The chain couples TRBV19 to TRBJ2-2, with 9 bases aligning to TRBD1. Trimming removed 7 bases from V and 7 bases from J; junction bases left unmatched: 10. The CDR3 runs to 15 residues. From germline, CDR1 is LNHDA and CDR2 SQIVND (reference sequence). The CDR3 is CASTTTGTGNGELFF. The CDR3 DNA reads TGTGCCAGTACCACCACCGGGACAGGGAACGGGGAGCTGTTTTTT.

This clone was seen more than once but under ten times. The genes are TRBV9 and TRBJ2-4; D might be TRBD1 (6 bases). Germline V gene sequence: CDR1 SGDLS, CDR2 YYNGEE. The ends were cut back, 0 bases at V and 5 bases at J, with 12 bases in the middle. The CDR3 runs to 15 residues. Here the CDR3 reads CASSVGNEGENIQYF. The CDR3 region has the DNA TGTGCCAGCAGCGTAGGAAACGAGGGGGAAAACATTCAGTACTTC.

The chain employs TRBV6-5 and TRBJ2-5; D may be TRBD2 (5 bases). The ends were cut back, 8 bases at V and 5 bases at J, with 15 bases in the middle. The length of the CDR3 is 13 residues. Germline V gives CDR1 MNHEY, CDR2 SVGAGI. The CDR3 loop reads CASSRGSDETQYF. The CDR3 nucleotides read TGTGCCAGCTCACGGGGAAGCGACGAGACCCAGTACTTC.

Regarding this clone: The junction does not match germline at one end; this may be a read error. CDR3 in amino acids: CASSLDGGAGYTQYF. The CDR3 nucleotides are TGTGCCAGCAGCCTAGATGGCGGGGCGGGTTATACGCAGTATTTT. The J gene is TRBJ2-3, the V gene TRBV11-2; TRBD2 might be the D (6 bases). This CDR3 is built from 15 residues. Germline V gives CDR1 SGHAT, CDR2 FQNNGV.

Comment on this clone: Other DNA sequences of this sample code for an identical CDR3. The chain carries TRBV18 and TRBJ2-2; D might be TRBD1 (5 bases). The CDR3 consists of 16 residues. V was trimmed by 0 bases and J by 4 bases, leaving 12 bases between them. Per germline, CDR1 KGHSH and CDR2 LQKENI. CDR3 protein: CASSPPAGFGTGELFF. For the CDR3, the DNA is TGTGCCAGCTCACCACCGGCAGGGTTCGGCACCGGGGAGCTGTTTTTT.

The CDR3: CASSPQGQGSYEQYF. CDR3 nucleotides: TGTGCCAGCAGCCCCCAAGGACAGGGGTCCTACGAGCAGTACTTC. The rearrangement uses TRBV9 and TRBJ2-7; 9 bases agree with TRBD1. The V and J ends lost 4 bases and 1 base, in that order; junction bases with no gene match: 6. The V gene's germline CDR1 is SGDLS and CDR2 YYNGEE. The CDR3 is 15 residues long.

The genes are TRBV11-1 and TRBJ2-6; 7 bases align to TRBD1. The germline CDR1 and CDR2 sequences are SGHAT and FQDESV (reference sequence). The CDR3 length is 19 residues. The junction had 9 bases not matched to a gene; V was cut back by 0 bases and J by 1 base. This chain's CDR3 is CASSLARTGVESGANVLTF. The CDR3 DNA follows: TGTGCCAGCAGCTTAGCTAGAACAGGGGTCGAGTCTGGGGCCAACGTCCTGACTTTC. Complete variable domain (other parts from reference TRBV11-1 and TRBJ2-6): EAEVAQSPRYKITEKSQAVAFWCDPISGHATLYWYRQILGQGPELLVQFQDESVVDDSQLPKDRFSAERLKGVDSTLKIQPAELGDSAMYLCASSLARTGVESGANVLTFGAGSRLTVL.

V gene TRBV27 combines with J gene TRBJ2-1; D unresolved. Looked up from germline, CDR1 is MNHEY and CDR2 is SMNVEV (reference sequence). The V and J ends lost 6 bases and 0 bases respectively, with 9 bases between them. The CDR3 extends over 14 amino acids. DNA for the CDR3: TGTGCCAGCAGACTACTGGACTCCTACAATGAGCAGTTCTTC. Translated: CASRLLDSYNEQFF.

The J gene is TRBJ2-7, the V gene TRBV9, with D possibly being TRBD1 (5 bases). Germline V gene data show CDR1 as SGDLS and CDR2 as YYNGEE. V was shortened by 4 bases and J by 1 base, with 15 bases between the two germline ends. The CDR3 loop spans 15 amino acids. DNA of the CDR3: TGTGCCAGCAGCCAGGGCATTACGACGTCCTACGAGCAGTACTTC. Encoded protein: CASSQGITTSYEQYF.

The chain couples TRBV5-1 to TRBJ2-1, with D unresolved. Trimming removed 0 bases at V and 8 bases at J, with 12 bases between. Germline-derived CDR1 and CDR2 are SGHRS and YFSETQ. The CDR3 is 14 amino acids. The DNA of the CDR3 is TGCGCCAGCAGCTTGGGACCCCGGAGTCATGAGCAGTTCTTC. Its translation is CASSLGPRSHEQFF.

This clone has a handful of counts. The rearrangement links TRBV6-5 to TRBJ1-1, with D possibly being TRBD1 (6 bases). The germline V gene has CDR1 MNHEY and CDR2 SVGAGI. The length of the CDR3 is 14 residues. Trimming stripped 6 bases from V and 3 bases from J, with 14 bases between. Here the CDR3 reads CASRPTGGDTEAFF. The CDR3 DNA follows: TGTGCCAGCAGACCGACAGGAGGTGACACTGAAGCTTTCTTT.

This sequence joins TRBV4-2 and TRBJ2-7, with TRBD2 matching over 11 bases. Germline CDR1 is LGHNA and CDR2 is YNFKEQ. The CDR3 spans 15 residues. The ends lost 0 bases at V and 3 bases at J; junction bases unmatched: 1. The CDR3 coding sequence is TGTGCCAGCAGCCAAGAACTAGCGGGAGACTACGAGCAGTACTTC. Its translation: CASSQELAGDYEQYF.

This rearrangement joins TRBV9 to TRBJ2-2, with D uncertain. Germline V lookup: CDR1 SGDLS, CDR2 YYNGEE. The V end was cut by 0 bases, the J end by 4 bases, with 10 bases between. The CDR3 totals 15 residues. The CDR3 nucleotides read TGTGCCAGCAGCGTAGCGTATACCGGCACCGGGGAGCTGTTTTTT. Its protein product is CASSVAYTGTGELFF.

This chain connects TRBV6-6 to TRBJ2-1, with 13 bases lining up with TRBD2. The CDR3 totals 14 residues. Germline V lookup: CDR1 MNHNY, CDR2 SVGAGI (reference sequence). After removal of 10 bases from V and 10 bases from J, the junction contained 10 bases not matched to a gene. The CDR3, as DNA: TGTGCCATCACAACTAGCGGGGGGGCTAGGGAGCAGTTCTTC. It encodes CAITTSGGAREQFF.

The chain joins TRBV29-1 to TRBJ2-7; 8 bases match TRBD2. Germline CDR1 is SQVTM and CDR2 is ANQGSEA. This CDR3 has 12 amino acids. Trimming removed 5 bases from V and 4 bases from J; junction bases left unmatched: 4. As DNA, the CDR3 is TGCAGCGTTAAGGGCGGGGGGTACGAGCAGTACTTC. Its protein is CSVKGGGYEQYF.

The V call is TRBV14, the J call TRBJ1-4; D remains ambiguous. V shed 5 bases and J shed 5 bases, with 9 bases lying between them. Germline V gene lookup returns CDR1 SGHDN and CDR2 FVKESK. The CDR3 length is 13 residues. The CDR3: CASSSQSNEKLFF. CDR3 coding DNA: TGTGCCAGCAGCTCACAGTCGAATGAAAAACTGTTTTTT.

This chain links TRBV2 with TRBJ2-1; no definite D call. This CDR3 region has 12 residues. Deletions cut 4 bases from V and 8 bases from J, with 9 bases between. Germline V lookup: CDR1 SNHLY, CDR2 FYNNEI. CDR3 nucleotide sequence: TGTGCCAGCAGTGGGCTAGGCCATGAGCAGTTCTTC. Translation gives CASSGLGHEQFF.